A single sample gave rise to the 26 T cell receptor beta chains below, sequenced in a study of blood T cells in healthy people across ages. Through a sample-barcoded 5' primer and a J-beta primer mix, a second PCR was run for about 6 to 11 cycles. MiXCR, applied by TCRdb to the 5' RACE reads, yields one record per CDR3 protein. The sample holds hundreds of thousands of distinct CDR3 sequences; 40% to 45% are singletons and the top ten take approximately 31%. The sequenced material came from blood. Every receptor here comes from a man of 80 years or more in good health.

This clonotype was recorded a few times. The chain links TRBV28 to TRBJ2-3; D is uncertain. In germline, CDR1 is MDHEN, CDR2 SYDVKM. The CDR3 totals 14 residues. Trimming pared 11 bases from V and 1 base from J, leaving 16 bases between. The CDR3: CAGSRRVGTDTQYF. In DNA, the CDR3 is TGTGCCGGTTCCCGTCGGGTGGGCACAGATACGCAGTATTTT.

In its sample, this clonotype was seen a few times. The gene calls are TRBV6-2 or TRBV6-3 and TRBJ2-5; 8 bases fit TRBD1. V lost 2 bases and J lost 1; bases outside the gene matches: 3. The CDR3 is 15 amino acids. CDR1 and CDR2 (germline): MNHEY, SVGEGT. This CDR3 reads CASSYSDRGQETQYF. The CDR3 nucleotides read TGTGCCAGCAGTTACAGTGACAGGGGCCAAGAGACCCAGTACTTC.

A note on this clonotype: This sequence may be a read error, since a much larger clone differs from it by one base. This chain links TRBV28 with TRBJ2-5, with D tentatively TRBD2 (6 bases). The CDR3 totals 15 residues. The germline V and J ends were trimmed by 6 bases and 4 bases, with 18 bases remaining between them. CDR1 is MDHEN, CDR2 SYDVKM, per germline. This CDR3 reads CASSSLGRETETQYF. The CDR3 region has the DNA TGTGCCAGCAGCTCCCTGGGACGGGAGACAGAGACCCAGTACTTC.

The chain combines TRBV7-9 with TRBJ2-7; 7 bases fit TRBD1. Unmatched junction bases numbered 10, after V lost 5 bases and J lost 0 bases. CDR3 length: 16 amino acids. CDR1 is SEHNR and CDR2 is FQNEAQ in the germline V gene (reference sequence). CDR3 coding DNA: TGTGCCAGCAGCCCCCGTACAGGGGAGACCTCCTACGAGCAGTACTTC. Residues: CASSPRTGETSYEQYF.

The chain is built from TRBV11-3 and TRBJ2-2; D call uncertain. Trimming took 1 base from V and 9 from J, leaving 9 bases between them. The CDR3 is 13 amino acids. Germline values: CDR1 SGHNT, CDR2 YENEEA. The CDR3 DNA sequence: TGTGCCAGCAGCTTAGGGGGAAACCGGGAGCTGTTTTTT. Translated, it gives CASSLGGNRELFF.

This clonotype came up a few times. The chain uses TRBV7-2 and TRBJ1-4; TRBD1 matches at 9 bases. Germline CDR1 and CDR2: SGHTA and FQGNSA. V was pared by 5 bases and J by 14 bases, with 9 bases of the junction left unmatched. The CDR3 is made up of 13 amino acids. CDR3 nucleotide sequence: TGTGCCAGCAGCCCAGTGGTCGGGACAGGGCTGTTTTTT. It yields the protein CASSPVVGTGLFF.

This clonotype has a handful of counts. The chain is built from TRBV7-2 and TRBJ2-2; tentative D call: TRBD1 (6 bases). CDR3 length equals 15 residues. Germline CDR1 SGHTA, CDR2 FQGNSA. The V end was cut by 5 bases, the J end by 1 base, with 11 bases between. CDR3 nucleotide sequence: TGTGCCAGCAGCCCGGGACACCTGAACACCGGGGAGCTGTTTTTT. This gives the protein CASSPGHLNTGELFF.

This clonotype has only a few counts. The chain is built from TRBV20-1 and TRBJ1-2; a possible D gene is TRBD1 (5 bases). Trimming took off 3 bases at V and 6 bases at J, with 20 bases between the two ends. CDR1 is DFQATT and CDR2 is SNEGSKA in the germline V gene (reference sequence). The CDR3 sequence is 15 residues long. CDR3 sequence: CSASSLGPQGDGYTF. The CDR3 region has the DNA TGCAGTGCTAGTTCGTTGGGGCCGCAAGGGGATGGCTACACCTTC.

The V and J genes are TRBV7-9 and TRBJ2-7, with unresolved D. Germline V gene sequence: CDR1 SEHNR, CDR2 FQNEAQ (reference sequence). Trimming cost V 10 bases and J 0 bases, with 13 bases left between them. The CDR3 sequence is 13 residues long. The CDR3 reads CAIVSLSSYEQYF. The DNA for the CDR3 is TGTGCCATAGTATCGCTAAGCTCCTACGAGCAGTACTTC.

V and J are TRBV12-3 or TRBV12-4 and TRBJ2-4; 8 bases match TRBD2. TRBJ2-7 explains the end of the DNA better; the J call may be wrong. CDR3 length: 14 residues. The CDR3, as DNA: TGTGCCAGCAGTTTCTCGCGGGGGGCCTACGAGCAGTACTTC. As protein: CASSFSRGAYEQYF.

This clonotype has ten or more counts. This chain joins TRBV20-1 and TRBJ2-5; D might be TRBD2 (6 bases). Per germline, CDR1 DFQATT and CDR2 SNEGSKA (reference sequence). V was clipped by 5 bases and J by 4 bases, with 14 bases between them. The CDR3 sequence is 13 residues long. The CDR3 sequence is CSAPPLARETQYF. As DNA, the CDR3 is TGCAGTGCTCCCCCACTAGCTCGAGAGACCCAGTACTTC.

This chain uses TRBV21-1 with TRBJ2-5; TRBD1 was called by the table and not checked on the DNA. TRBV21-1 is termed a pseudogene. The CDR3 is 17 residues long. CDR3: CASSLRVDRPSRETQYF. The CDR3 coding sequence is TGTGCCAGCAGCTTAAGGGTGGACAGGCCATCAAGAGAGACCCAGTACTTC.

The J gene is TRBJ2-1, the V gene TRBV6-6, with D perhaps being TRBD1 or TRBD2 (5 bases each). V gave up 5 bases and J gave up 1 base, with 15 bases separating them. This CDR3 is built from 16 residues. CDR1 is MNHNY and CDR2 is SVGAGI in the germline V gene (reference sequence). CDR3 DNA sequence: TGTGCCAGCAGTAACGGGGACGGGGAGTCCTACAATGAGCAGTTCTTC. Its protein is CASSNGDGESYNEQFF.

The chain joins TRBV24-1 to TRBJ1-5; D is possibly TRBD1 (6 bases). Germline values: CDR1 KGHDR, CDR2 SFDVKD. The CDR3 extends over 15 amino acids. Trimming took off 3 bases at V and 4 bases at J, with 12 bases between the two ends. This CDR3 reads CATSDDRQANQPQHF. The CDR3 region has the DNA TGTGCCACCAGTGATGACAGGCAAGCGAATCAGCCCCAGCATTTT.

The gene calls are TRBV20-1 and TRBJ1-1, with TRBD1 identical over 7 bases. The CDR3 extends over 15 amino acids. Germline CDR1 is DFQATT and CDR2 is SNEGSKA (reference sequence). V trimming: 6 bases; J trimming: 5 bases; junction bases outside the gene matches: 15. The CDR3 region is CSAVEPTGEGTEAFF. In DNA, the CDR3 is TGCAGTGCCGTAGAACCTACAGGGGAAGGTACTGAAGCTTTCTTT.

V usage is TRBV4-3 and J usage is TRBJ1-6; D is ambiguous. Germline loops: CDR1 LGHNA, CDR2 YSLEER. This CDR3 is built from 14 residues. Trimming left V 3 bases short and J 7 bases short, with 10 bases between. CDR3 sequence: CASSHQVLNSPLHF. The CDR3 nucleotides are TGCGCCAGCAGCCATCAGGTCCTCAATTCACCCCTCCACTTT.

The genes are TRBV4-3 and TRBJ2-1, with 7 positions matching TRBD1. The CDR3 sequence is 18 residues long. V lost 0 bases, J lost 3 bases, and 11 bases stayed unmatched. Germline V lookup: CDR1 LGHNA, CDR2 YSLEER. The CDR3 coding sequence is TGCGCCAGCAGCCAAGATCCCGGGACAGCCGGCTTCTACAATGAGCAGTTCTTC. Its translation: CASSQDPGTAGFYNEQFF.

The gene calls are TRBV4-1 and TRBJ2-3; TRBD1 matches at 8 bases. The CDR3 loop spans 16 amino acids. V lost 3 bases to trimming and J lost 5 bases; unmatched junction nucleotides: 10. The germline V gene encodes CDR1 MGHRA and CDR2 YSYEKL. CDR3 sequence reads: CASSQGLTGGGDTQYF. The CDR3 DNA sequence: TGCGCCAGCAGCCAGGGCCTAACAGGGGGAGGAGATACGCAGTATTTT.

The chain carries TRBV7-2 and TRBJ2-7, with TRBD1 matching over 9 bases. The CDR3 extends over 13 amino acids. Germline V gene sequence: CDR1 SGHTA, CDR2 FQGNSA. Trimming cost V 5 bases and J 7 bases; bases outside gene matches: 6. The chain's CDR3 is CASSQGQGREQYF. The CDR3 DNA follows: TGTGCCAGCAGCCAAGGACAGGGGCGGGAGCAGTACTTC.

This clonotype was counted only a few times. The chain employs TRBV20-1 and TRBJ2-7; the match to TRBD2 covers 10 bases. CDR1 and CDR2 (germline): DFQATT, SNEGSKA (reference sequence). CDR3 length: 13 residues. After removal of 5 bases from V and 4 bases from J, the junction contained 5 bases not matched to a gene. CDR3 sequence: CSAPLAGAYEQYF. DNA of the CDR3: TGCAGTGCTCCCCTAGCGGGAGCTTACGAGCAGTACTTC.

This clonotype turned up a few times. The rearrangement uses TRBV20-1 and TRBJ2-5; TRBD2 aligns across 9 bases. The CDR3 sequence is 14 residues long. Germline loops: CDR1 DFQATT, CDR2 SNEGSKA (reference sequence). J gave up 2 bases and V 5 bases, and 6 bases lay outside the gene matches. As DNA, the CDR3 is TGCAGTGCTCGGACTAGCGCGAGACAAGAGACCCAGTACTTC. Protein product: CSARTSARQETQYF.

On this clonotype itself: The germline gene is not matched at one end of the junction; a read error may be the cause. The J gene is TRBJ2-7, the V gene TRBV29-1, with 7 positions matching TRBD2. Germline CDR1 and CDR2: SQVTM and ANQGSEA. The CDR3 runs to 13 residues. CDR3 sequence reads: CSGGGGGSYGQYF. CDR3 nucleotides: TGCAGCGGGGGGGGAGGCGGCTCCTACGGGCAGTACTTC.

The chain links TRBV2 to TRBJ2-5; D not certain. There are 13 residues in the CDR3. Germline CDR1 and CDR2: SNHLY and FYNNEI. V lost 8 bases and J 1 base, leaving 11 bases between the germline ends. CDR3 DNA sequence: TGTGCCAGCGTAAGCAAGGGCCAAGAGACCCAGTACTTC. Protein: CASVSKGQETQYF. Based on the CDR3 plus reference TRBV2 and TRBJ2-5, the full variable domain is EPEVTQTPSHQVTQMGQEVILRCVPISNHLYFYWYRQILGQKVEFLVSFYNNEISEKSEIFDDQFSVERPDGSNFTLKIRSTKLEDSAMYFCASVSKGQETQYFGPGTRLLVL.

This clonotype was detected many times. This CDR3 is CASSSNRAHQYF. The CDR3 nucleotides read TGTGCCAGCAGCTCCAACAGGGCTCATCAGTATTTT. V and J are TRBV11-3 and TRBJ2-3; D might be TRBD1 (6 bases). V dropped 4 bases and J dropped 12 bases, with 14 bases sitting between them. From germline, CDR1 is SGHNT and CDR2 YENEEA. The CDR3 is made up of 12 amino acids.

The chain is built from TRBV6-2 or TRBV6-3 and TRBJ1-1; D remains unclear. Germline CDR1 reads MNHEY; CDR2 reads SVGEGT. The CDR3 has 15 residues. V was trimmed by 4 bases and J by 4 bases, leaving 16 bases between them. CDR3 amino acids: CASSFSDPWPTEAFF. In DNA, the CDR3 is TGTGCCAGCAGTTTCTCGGACCCTTGGCCCACTGAAGCTTTCTTT.

CDR3 DNA sequence: TGTGCCAGCAGCGTCTCTAGCGTGAGGGATACGCAGTATTTT. This encodes CASSVSSVRDTQYF. The V gene is TRBV9, the J gene TRBJ2-3, with D possibly being TRBD2 (6 bases). The CDR3 covers 14 residues. Germline V gene data show CDR1 as SGDLS and CDR2 as YYNGEE. V lost 2 bases and J lost 6, with 13 bases in between. The full variable domain, completed using reference TRBV9 and TRBJ2-3, is DSGVTQTPKHLITATGQRVTLRCSPRSGDLSVYWYQQSLDQGLQFLIQYYNGEERAKGNILERFSAQQFPDLHSELNLSSLELGDSALYFCASSVSSVRDTQYFGPGTRLTVL.